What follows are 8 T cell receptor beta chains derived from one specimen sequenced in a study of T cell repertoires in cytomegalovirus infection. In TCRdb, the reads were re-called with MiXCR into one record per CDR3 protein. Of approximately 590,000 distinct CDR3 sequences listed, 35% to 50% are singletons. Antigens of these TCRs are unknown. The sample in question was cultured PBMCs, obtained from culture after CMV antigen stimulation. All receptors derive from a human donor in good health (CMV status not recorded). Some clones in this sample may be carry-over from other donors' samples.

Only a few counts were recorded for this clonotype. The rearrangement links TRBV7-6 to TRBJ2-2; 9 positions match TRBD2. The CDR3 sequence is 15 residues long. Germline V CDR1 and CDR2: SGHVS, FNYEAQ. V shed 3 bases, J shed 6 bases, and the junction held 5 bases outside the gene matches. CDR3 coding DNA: TGTGCCAGCAGCTTGTACGGGACTAGCCCCGGGGAGCTGTTTTTT. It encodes CASSLYGTSPGELFF.

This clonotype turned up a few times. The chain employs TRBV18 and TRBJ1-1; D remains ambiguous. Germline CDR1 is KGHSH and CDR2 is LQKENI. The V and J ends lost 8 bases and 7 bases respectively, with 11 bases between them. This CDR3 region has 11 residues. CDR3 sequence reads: CASAKGIEAFF. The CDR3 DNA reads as TGTGCCAGCGCGAAAGGGATTGAAGCTTTCTTT.

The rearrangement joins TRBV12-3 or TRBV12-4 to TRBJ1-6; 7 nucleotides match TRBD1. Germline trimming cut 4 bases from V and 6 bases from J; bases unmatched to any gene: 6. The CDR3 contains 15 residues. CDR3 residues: CASSWLAGGNSPLHF. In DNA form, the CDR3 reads TGTGCCAGCAGTTGGTTGGCAGGGGGTAATTCACCCCTCCACTTT.

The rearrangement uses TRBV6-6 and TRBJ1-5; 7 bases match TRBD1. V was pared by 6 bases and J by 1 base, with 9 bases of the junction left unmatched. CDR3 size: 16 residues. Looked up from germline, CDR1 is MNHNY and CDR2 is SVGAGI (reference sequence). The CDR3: CASRGHRGPSNQPQHF. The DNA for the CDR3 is TGTGCCAGCAGGGGACACAGGGGTCCGAGCAATCAGCCCCAGCATTTT.

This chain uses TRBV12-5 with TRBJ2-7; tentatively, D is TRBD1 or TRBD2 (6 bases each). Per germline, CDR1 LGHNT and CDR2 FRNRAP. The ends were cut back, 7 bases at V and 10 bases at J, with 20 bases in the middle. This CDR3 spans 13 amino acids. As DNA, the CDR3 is TGTGCTAGTGCCCTGAGGGGGGCATCGGGCCAGTACTTC. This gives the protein CASALRGASGQYF.

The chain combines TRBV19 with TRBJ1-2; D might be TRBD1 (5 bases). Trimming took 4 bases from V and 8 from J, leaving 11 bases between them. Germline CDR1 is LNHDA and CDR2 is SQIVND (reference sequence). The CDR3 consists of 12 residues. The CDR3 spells CASSTLGRGYTF. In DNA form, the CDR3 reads TGTGCCAGTAGTACATTGGGACGAGGCTACACCTTC.

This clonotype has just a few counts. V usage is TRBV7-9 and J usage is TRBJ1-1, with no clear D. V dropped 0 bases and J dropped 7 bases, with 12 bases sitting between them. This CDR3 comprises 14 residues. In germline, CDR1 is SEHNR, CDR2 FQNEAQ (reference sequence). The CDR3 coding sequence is TGTGCCAGCAGCTTAGCGGGCAGACTCTATGAAGCTTTCTTT. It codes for CASSLAGRLYEAFF.

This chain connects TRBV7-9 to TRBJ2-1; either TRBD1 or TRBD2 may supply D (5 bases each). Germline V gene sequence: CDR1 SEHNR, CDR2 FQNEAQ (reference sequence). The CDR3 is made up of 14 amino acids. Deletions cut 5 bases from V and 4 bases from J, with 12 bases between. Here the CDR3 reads CASSASGRYNEQFF. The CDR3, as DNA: TGTGCCAGCAGCGCTTCGGGACGTTACAATGAGCAGTTCTTC.